The present TCR beta chain was sequenced within a study of cytomegalovirus exposure and HLA in healthy donors. The method was immunoSEQ multiplex PCR; TCRdb's version includes in-frame clones alone and lacks a portion of them. The sample contains about 130,000 clones, 75% to 90% of which appear only once. A remark on this clone: Its antigen remains unknown.

CDR3 length: 12 residues. Germline lookup yields CDR1 WNHNN and CDR2 SYGVQD (reference sequence). Trimming left V 4 bases short and J 5 bases short, with 9 bases between. Study findings and constraints: Researchers counted roughly 150 TCR beta chains as cytomegalovirus-associated.

This clonotype was obtained from a woman younger than 35 in good health and CMV-seronegative. The specimen sequenced was PBMCs. The V call is TRBV10-1, the J call TRBJ2-7; possibly TRBD1 for D (6 bases). The CDR3 nucleotides are TGCGCCAGCAGTGCCAGGGGCCACGAGCAGTACTTC. This encodes CASSARGHEQYF.